This T cell receptor (beta chain) was recorded in a study of glioma-infiltrating T cells after dendritic cell vaccination. Study results and caveats: Higher pretreatment TIL content predicted longer progression-free time and survival.

The table lists this clone with a few counts. Antigen specificity is unknown. The method was immunoSEQ multiplex PCR; TCRdb's version includes in-frame clones alone and lacks a portion of them. Among roughly 100,000 clones listed, around 83% were seen once. Time point indicated: after dendritic cell vaccination, including at tumor progression/relapse. Germline V CDR1 and CDR2: SGHTA, FQGNSA. V lost 1 base, J lost 6 bases, and 6 bases stayed unmatched. The CDR3 extends over 15 amino acids. The origin of this receptor is a human donor with glioblastoma. The source material was blood, sampled after dendritic cell vaccination. J is TRBJ2-7 and V is TRBV7-2; 10 bases are a match to TRBD1. The chain's CDR3 is CASSLDGTGDFEQYF. The CDR3 DNA reads as TGTGCCAGCAGCTTAGACGGGACAGGGGATTTCGAGCAGTACTTC.